A selection of T cell receptor beta chains follows, all from one sample in a study of blood T cell repertoires in COVID-19. Clones were sequenced by immunoSEQ multiplex PCR, and TCRdb holds only the in-frame ones, with some missing. The repertoire holds around 60,000 clones, roughly 85% seen once, with less than 1.5% in the top ten. Input material: peripheral blood. The receptors stem from a man aged 35-49 years with acute or convalescent COVID-19. Both conserved end residues are part of each CDR3. Fields, in order: V gene, clone size, CDR3 length, J gene, D gene, CDR3 protein, CDR3 DNA. The D gene is left open where the match is weak. Rows give clone size only sometimes, using once, few, many, or a class for an expanded clone.

V: TRBV5-1
size: .
length: 16
J: TRBJ1-4
D: .
CDR3: CASSASGAGENEKLFF
DNA: TGCGCCAGCAGCGCCTCCGGTGCAGGGGAAAATGAAAAACTGTTTTTT

V: TRBV24-1
size: .
length: 14
J: TRBJ1-5
D: TRBD1
CDR3: CATSDSTGSQPQHF
DNA: TGTGCCACCAGTGATTCGACAGGGAGTCAGCCCCAGCATTTT

V: TRBV3-1/TRBV3-2
size: .
length: 15
J: TRBJ1-4
D: .
CDR3: CASSPSPGNNEKLFF
DNA: TGTGCCAGCAGCCCATCTCCAGGGAATAATGAAAAACTGTTTTTT

V: TRBV9
size: .
length: 15
J: TRBJ2-1
D: TRBD2
CDR3: CASSVVAGGSPEQFF
DNA: TGTGCCAGCAGCGTAGTAGCGGGGGGTTCCCCTGAGCAGTTCTTC

V: TRBV19
size: .
length: 14
J: TRBJ1-4
D: .
CDR3: CASNSGIGNEKLFF
DNA: TGTGCCAGCAACTCAGGGATAGGTAATGAAAAACTGTTTTTT

V: TRBV10-1
size: .
length: 20
J: TRBJ1-2
D: .
CDR3: CASSVRQVYPGLAANYGYTF
DNA: TGCGCCAGCAGTGTCCGTCAAGTATACCCGGGTCTTGCAGCTAACTATGGCTACACCTTC

V: TRBV4-1
size: .
length: 14
J: TRBJ1-1
D: .
CDR3: CASKVGSGNTEAFF
DNA: TGCGCCAGCAAGGTGGGGAGCGGGAACACTGAAGCTTTCTTT

V: TRBV6-1
size: few
length: 16
J: TRBJ2-4
D: TRBD2
CDR3: CASSAAGKAGENIQYF
DNA: TGTGCCAGCAGTGCAGCAGGAAAAGCGGGGGAAAACATTCAGTACTTC

V: TRBV30
size: .
length: 13
J: TRBJ1-1
D: .
CDR3: CAWSVRGSGAAFF
DNA: TGTGCCTGGAGTGTACGAGGGTCGGGAGCAGCTTTCTTT

V: TRBV9
size: .
length: 16
J: TRBJ2-3
D: TRBD2
CDR3: CASSVGVGGGTDTQYF
DNA: TGTGCCAGCAGCGTAGGGGTCGGGGGGGGCACAGATACGCAGTATTTT

V: TRBV7-9
size: .
length: 12
J: TRBJ1-2
D: .
CDR3: CASSLDRTGYTF
DNA: TGTGCCAGCAGCTTAGACAGGACTGGCTACACCTTC

V: TRBV4-1
size: .
length: 17
J: TRBJ1-5
D: .
CDR3: CASSQDPVLGADQPQHF
DNA: TGCGCCAGCAGCCAAGATCCCGTCCTGGGGGCGGACCAGCCCCAGCATTTT

V: TRBV29-1
size: .
length: 12
J: TRBJ1-1
D: .
CDR3: CSVESGNTEAFF
DNA: TGCAGCGTTGAGTCAGGAAACACTGAAGCTTTCTTT

V: TRBV27
size: .
length: 13
J: TRBJ2-5
D: .
CDR3: CASTTGPRETQYF
DNA: TGTGCCAGCACTACAGGTCCCCGGGAGACCCAGTACTTC

V: TRBV3-1/TRBV3-2
size: .
length: 15
J: TRBJ2-1
D: .
CDR3: CASSSLAINSNEQFF
DNA: TGTGCCAGCAGTTCCCTAGCGATTAATAGCAATGAGCAGTTCTTC

V: TRBV5-1
size: .
length: 14
J: TRBJ1-4
D: TRBD1
CDR3: CASSLNRGNEKLFF
DNA: TGCGCCAGCAGCCTTAACAGGGGTAATGAAAAACTGTTTTTT

V: TRBV4-2
size: once
length: 14
J: TRBJ2-5
D: .
CDR3: CASSQPGLGETQYF
DNA: TGTGCCAGCAGCCAACCGGGGTTAGGAGAGACCCAGTACTTC

V: TRBV4-2
size: .
length: 16
J: TRBJ2-3
D: .
CDR3: CASSQLTGGSLDTQYF
DNA: TGTGCCAGCAGCCAATTAACGGGGGGCTCATTAGATACGCAGTATTTT

V: TRBV3-1/TRBV3-2
size: few
length: 17
J: TRBJ1-2
D: TRBD1
CDR3: CASSQEMRGQTRYGYTF
DNA: TGTGCCAGCAGCCAAGAGATGAGGGGACAGACGAGATATGGCTACACCTTC

V: TRBV10-3
size: .
length: 15
J: TRBJ2-5
D: .
CDR3: CAISESTAGLQTQYF
DNA: TGTGCCATCAGTGAGTCAACAGCAGGGTTGCAGACCCAGTACTTC

V: TRBV4-2
size: few
length: 17
J: TRBJ2-2
D: .
CDR3: CASSQDTPAAGTGELFF
DNA: TGTGCCAGCAGCCAAGATACCCCAGCGGCGGGCACCGGGGAGCTGTTTTTT

V: TRBV2
size: .
length: 15
J: TRBJ1-6
D: .
CDR3: CASSETAGVDSPLHF
DNA: TGTGCCAGCAGTGAAACCGCGGGGGTAGATTCACCCCTCCACTTT

V: TRBV11-3
size: .
length: 14
J: TRBJ1-1
D: .
CDR3: CASSFSWGVRGAFF
DNA: TGTGCCAGCAGCTTTAGTTGGGGGGTACGTGGAGCTTTCTTT

V: TRBV5-4
size: .
length: 14
J: TRBJ2-2
D: TRBD1
CDR3: CASSVQGAAGELFF
DNA: TGTGCCAGCAGCGTACAGGGGGCGGCCGGGGAGCTGTTTTTT

V: TRBV27
size: few
length: 15
J: TRBJ1-2
D: .
CDR3: CASSHAVGSYYGYTF
DNA: TGTGCCAGCAGCCACGCTGTCGGGTCTTACTATGGCTACACCTTC

V: TRBV30
size: .
length: 15
J: TRBJ1-2
D: TRBD1
CDR3: CAWSTGAPLQYGYTF
DNA: TGTGCCTGGAGTACAGGGGCCCCCTTGCAATATGGCTACACCTTC

V: TRBV3-1/TRBV3-2
size: .
length: 15
J: TRBJ2-7
D: TRBD2
CDR3: CASSLGLASSYEQYF
DNA: TGTGCCAGCAGCCTCGGACTAGCTTCTTCCTACGAGCAGTACTTC

V: TRBV4-1
size: .
length: 16
J: TRBJ2-1
D: TRBD1
CDR3: CASSPQGANAYNEQFF
DNA: TGCGCCAGCAGCCCTCAGGGGGCGAATGCCTACAATGAGCAGTTCTTC

V: TRBV19
size: few
length: 11
J: TRBJ1-4
D: TRBD1
CDR3: CASRDSEKLFF
DNA: TGTGCCAGCAGGGACAGTGAAAAACTGTTTTTT

V: TRBV24-1
size: .
length: 13
J: TRBJ1-2
D: .
CDR3: CATSNWGGRGYTF
DNA: TGTGCCACTAGTAATTGGGGCGGTAGAGGCTACACCTTC

V: TRBV27
size: .
length: 15
J: TRBJ2-7
D: .
CDR3: CASSRPNLASYEQYF
DNA: TGTGCCAGCAGCCGTCCCAATCTAGCGAGCTACGAGCAGTACTTC

V: TRBV28
size: .
length: 16
J: TRBJ2-2
D: .
CDR3: CASSLDGSIVTGELFF
DNA: TGTGCCAGCAGTTTAGACGGTAGCATCGTCACCGGGGAGCTGTTTTTT

V: TRBV5-1
size: .
length: 15
J: TRBJ2-1
D: .
CDR3: CASSPSMEAFNEQFF
DNA: TGCGCCAGCAGCCCCTCGATGGAGGCGTTCAATGAGCAGTTCTTC

V: TRBV7-9
size: .
length: 15
J: TRBJ2-3
D: TRBD1
CDR3: CASSLATGGTDTQYF
DNA: TGTGCCAGCAGCTTAGCGACAGGGGGGACAGATACGCAGTATTTT

V: TRBV7-8
size: .
length: 14
J: TRBJ1-2
D: TRBD1
CDR3: CASSPGGLGYGYTF
DNA: TGTGCCAGCAGCCCAGGGGGACTAGGCTATGGCTACACCTTC

V: TRBV6-1
size: .
length: 15
J: TRBJ1-3
D: .
CDR3: CASSEQGSSGNTIYF
DNA: TGTGCCAGCAGTGAACAGGGGAGCTCTGGAAACACCATATATTTT

V: TRBV5-4
size: .
length: 16
J: TRBJ2-3
D: TRBD2
CDR3: CASSPEARGAGDTQYF
DNA: TGTGCCAGCAGCCCGGAGGCGCGGGGGGCTGGGGATACGCAGTATTTT

V: TRBV2
size: few
length: 13
J: TRBJ1-4
D: TRBD1
CDR3: CASRGTENEKLFF
DNA: TGTGCCAGCAGAGGGACAGAAAATGAAAAACTGTTTTTT

V: TRBV30
size: .
length: 16
J: TRBJ2-7
D: .
CDR3: CAWSTGTRVVGDEQYF
DNA: TGTGCCTGGAGTACAGGGACAAGGGTAGTAGGGGACGAGCAGTACTTC

V: TRBV20-1
size: .
length: 11
J: TRBJ2-7
D: .
CDR3: CSAYTGAEQYF
DNA: TGCAGTGCTTACACAGGTGCCGAGCAGTACTTC

V: TRBV4-1
size: .
length: 12
J: TRBJ2-2
D: .
CDR3: CASSQVPGELFF
DNA: TGCGCCAGCAGCCAAGTCCCTGGGGAGCTGTTTTTT

V: TRBV7-3
size: once
length: 15
J: TRBJ2-1
D: .
CDR3: CASSLQGPSYNEQFF
DNA: TGTGCCAGCAGCTTACAGGGTCCTTCCTACAATGAGCAGTTCTTC

V: TRBV4-1
size: .
length: 18
J: TRBJ1-1
D: TRBD1
CDR3: CASSRERTGGAGWTEAFF
DNA: TGCGCCAGCAGCCGGGAGAGGACAGGGGGCGCAGGGTGGACTGAAGCTTTCTTT

V: TRBV3-1/TRBV3-2
size: .
length: 15
J: TRBJ2-3
D: TRBD1
CDR3: CASSPRTGFTDTQYF
DNA: TGTGCCAGCAGCCCTAGGACAGGGTTTACAGATACGCAGTATTTT

V: TRBV27
size: .
length: 15
J: TRBJ2-4
D: TRBD1
CDR3: CASSSGQVAKNIQYF
DNA: TGTGCCAGCAGTTCGGGACAGGTAGCCAAAAACATTCAGTACTTC

V: TRBV10-2
size: few
length: 15
J: TRBJ2-3
D: .
CDR3: CASSDARVITDTQYF
DNA: TGCGCCAGCAGTGACGCCAGGGTTATCACAGATACGCAGTATTTT

V: TRBV6-5
size: .
length: 13
J: TRBJ1-6
D: .
CDR3: CASRPRVGSPLHF
DNA: TGTGCCAGCAGGCCCCGGGTTGGTTCACCCCTCCACTTT